A selection of T cell receptor beta chains follows, all from one sample in a study of blood T cells in healthy people across ages. TCRdb itself ran the 5' RACE reads through MiXCR, one entry per CDR3 protein. The repertoire holds about 810,000 distinct CDR3 sequences, with around 34% as singletons. The sequencing sample was made of blood. The origin of the receptors is a man between 18 and 35 years old in good health. Each CDR3 is given with its conserved first and last residue. Fields, in order: V gene, J gene, clone size, D gene, CDR3 protein, CDR3 DNA. The D gene is left open where the match is weak. A row's size may be missing; if present it is once, few, many or a size class.

V: TRBV7-2; J: TRBJ2-1; size: -; D: TRBD2; CDR3: CASSPRPVSGGPVDEQFF; DNA: TGTGCCAGCAGCCCCCGACCAGTTAGCGGGGGGCCCGTAGATGAGCAGTTCTTC
V: TRBV6-2/TRBV6-3; J: TRBJ1-2; size: -; D: -; CDR3: CASSYPGSGNGYTF; DNA: TGTGCCAGCAGTTACCCGGGAAGCGGGAATGGCTACACCTTC
V: TRBV20-1; J: TRBJ1-2; size: -; D: -; CDR3: CSSHFSAYGYTF; DNA: TGCAGTTCACATTTTTCTGCGTATGGCTACACCTTC
V: TRBV11-2; J: TRBJ2-5; size: few; D: -; CDR3: CASSSRGLQETQYF; DNA: TGTGCCAGCAGCTCGCGGGGGCTGCAAGAGACCCAGTACTTC
V: TRBV29-1; J: TRBJ2-3; size: many; D: TRBD2; CDR3: CSVEASGVADTQYF; DNA: TGCAGCGTTGAAGCTAGCGGGGTTGCAGATACGCAGTATTTT
V: TRBV5-1; J: TRBJ2-1; size: -; D: TRBD2; CDR3: CASSLMGLAESSYNEQFF; DNA: TGCGCCAGCAGTCTAATGGGACTAGCGGAAAGCTCCTACAATGAGCAGTTCTTC
V: TRBV20-1; J: TRBJ2-1; size: -; D: TRBD2; CDR3: CSARGGGGGAFADEQFF; DNA: TGCAGTGCTAGAGGCGGGGGCGGGGGGGCGTTCGCCGATGAGCAGTTCTTC
V: TRBV12-3/TRBV12-4; J: TRBJ1-5; size: -; D: TRBD1; CDR3: CASSQTDRGQPQHF; DNA: TGTGCCAGCAGTCAAACGGACAGGGGCCAGCCCCAGCATTTT
V: TRBV4-1; J: TRBJ2-5; size: -; D: TRBD1; CDR3: CASSQGLWAGGLETQYF; DNA: TGCGCCAGCAGCCAAGGGCTCTGGGCAGGGGGCTTGGAGACCCAGTACTTC
V: TRBV4-3; J: TRBJ2-3; size: many; D: TRBD2; CDR3: CASSQRLASSTDTQYF; DNA: TGCGCCAGCAGCCAAAGACTAGCGTCGAGCACAGATACGCAGTATTTT
V: TRBV12-3/TRBV12-4; J: TRBJ2-1; size: -; D: -; CDR3: CASSPAGLAESSYNEQFF; DNA: TGTGCCAGCAGTCCCGCGGGGTTAGCAGAGAGCTCCTACAATGAGCAGTTCTTC
V: TRBV5-1; J: TRBJ1-2; size: -; D: -; CDR3: CASSFLAGNYGYTF; DNA: TGCGCCAGCAGCTTCTTGGCGGGGAACTATGGCTACACCTTC
V: TRBV6-2/TRBV6-3; J: TRBJ2-1; size: -; D: -; CDR3: CATKPPGLPEQFF; DNA: TGTGCCACAAAACCACCGGGACTCCCCGAGCAGTTCTTC
V: TRBV29-1; J: TRBJ2-1; size: -; D: TRBD1; CDR3: CSARGGVDNEQFF; DNA: TGCAGCGCCAGAGGGGGCGTCGACAATGAGCAGTTCTTC
V: TRBV20-1; J: TRBJ1-2; size: many; D: TRBD1; CDR3: CSAEDRVEAGYTF; DNA: TGCAGTGCTGAAGACAGGGTCGAGGCTGGCTACACCTTC
V: TRBV7-9; J: TRBJ2-7; size: -; D: -; CDR3: CASTLRVSTYEQYF; DNA: TGTGCCAGCACCTTGAGGGTGTCTACCTACGAGCAGTACTTC
V: TRBV10-3; J: TRBJ1-1; size: -; D: TRBD1; CDR3: CAISGRTGTEAFF; DNA: TGTGCCATCAGTGGTCGGACAGGGACTGAAGCTTTCTTT
V: TRBV21-1; J: TRBJ2-7; size: few; D: -; CDR3: CASPPDRVPNSYEQYF; DNA: TGTGCCAGTCCGCCCGACAGGGTCCCTAACTCCTACGAGCAGTACTTC
V: TRBV15; J: TRBJ1-5; size: many; D: -; CDR3: CATSRDRAPQPQHF; DNA: TGTGCCACCAGCAGAGATCGGGCCCCTCAGCCCCAGCATTTT
V: TRBV7-3; J: TRBJ2-1; size: -; D: -; CDR3: CASSPRITDHNEQFF; DNA: TGTGCCAGCAGCCCAAGGATCACAGACCACAATGAGCAGTTCTTC
V: TRBV27; J: TRBJ2-3; size: -; D: -; CDR3: CASSLSVSDTQYF; DNA: TGTGCCAGCAGTTTATCAGTTTCAGATACGCAGTATTTT
V: TRBV11-2; J: TRBJ2-1; size: -; D: -; CDR3: CASSPFRGFHNEQFF; DNA: TGTGCCAGCAGCCCGTTTAGGGGGTTCCACAATGAGCAGTTCTTC
V: TRBV4-3; J: TRBJ1-2; size: -; D: -; CDR3: CASSQDYEDPNSGYTF; DNA: TGCGCCAGCAGCCAAGATTACGAGGATCCAAACTCTGGCTACACCTTC
V: TRBV7-9; J: TRBJ2-7; size: few; D: -; CDR3: CASSFGGWAFEQYF; DNA: TGTGCCAGCAGCTTTGGTGGTTGGGCTTTCGAGCAGTACTTC
V: TRBV29-1; J: TRBJ2-5; size: few; D: TRBD2; CDR3: CSVVLAGVTETQYF; DNA: TGCAGCGTTGTATTAGCGGGGGTCACAGAGACCCAGTACTTC
V: TRBV6-5; J: TRBJ2-3; size: once; D: -; CDR3: CASNLLRSTDTQYF; DNA: TGTGCCAGCAATCTTCTAAGATCCACAGATACGCAGTATTTT
V: TRBV20-1; J: TRBJ2-7; size: many; D: TRBD1; CDR3: CSAREGTDSYEQYF; DNA: TGCAGTGCTAGAGAAGGGACAGACTCCTACGAGCAGTACTTC
V: TRBV20-1; J: TRBJ2-7; size: many; D: TRBD1; CDR3: CSAARAGGYEQYF; DNA: TGCAGTGCCGCACGGGCAGGGGGCTACGAGCAGTACTTC
V: TRBV20-1; J: TRBJ2-4; size: many; D: -; CDR3: CSAMEAIKNIQYF; DNA: TGCAGTGCCATGGAGGCCATTAAAAACATTCAGTACTTC
V: TRBV5-6; J: TRBJ2-7; size: -; D: -; CDR3: CASSLGEIRSSYEQYF; DNA: TGTGCCAGCAGCTTGGGGGAAATTAGAAGCTCCTACGAGCAGTACTTC
V: TRBV12-3/TRBV12-4; J: TRBJ2-7; size: many; D: -; CDR3: CASSLGTGAYEQYF; DNA: TGTGCCAGCAGTCTAGGGACTGGAGCCTACGAGCAGTACTTC
V: TRBV6-1; J: TRBJ2-2; size: -; D: -; CDR3: CASRITTGELFF; DNA: TGTGCCAGCAGGATTACTACCGGGGAGCTGTTTTTT
V: TRBV6-2/TRBV6-3; J: TRBJ1-5; size: -; D: TRBD1; CDR3: CASSYSGTGSNQPQHF; DNA: TGTGCCAGCAGTTACTCAGGGACAGGATCCAATCAGCCCCAGCATTTT
V: TRBV5-1; J: TRBJ2-7; size: -; D: -; CDR3: CASSSGWGDYEQYF; DNA: TGCGCCAGCAGCTCAGGCTGGGGGGACTACGAGCAGTACTTC
V: TRBV10-3; J: TRBJ1-5; size: few; D: -; CDR3: CAISEVRNQPQHF; DNA: TGTGCCATCAGTGAAGTCAGAAATCAGCCCCAGCATTTT
V: TRBV20-1; J: TRBJ2-2; size: -; D: -; CDR3: CSAPARGGPNTGELFF; DNA: TGCAGTGCCCCCGCCAGGGGGGGCCCGAACACCGGGGAGCTGTTTTTT
V: TRBV13; J: TRBJ2-5; size: many; D: TRBD2; CDR3: CASSLESGGPLETQYF; DNA: TGTGCCAGCAGCTTAGAATCGGGGGGGCCTTTAGAGACCCAGTACTTC
V: TRBV4-1; J: TRBJ1-2; size: few; D: -; CDR3: CASSPAGARGYTF; DNA: TGCGCCAGCAGCCCTGCAGGGGCGCGGGGCTACACCTTC
V: TRBV6-5; J: TRBJ2-7; size: -; D: TRBD2; CDR3: CASALSGSSYEQYF; DNA: TGTGCCAGCGCTCTTAGCGGGAGTTCCTACGAGCAGTACTTC
V: TRBV4-3; J: TRBJ1-4; size: -; D: TRBD1; CDR3: CASSPGTGDRKLFF; DNA: TGCGCCAGCAGCCCAGGGACAGGGGACCGAAAACTGTTTTTT
V: TRBV5-1; J: TRBJ2-2; size: -; D: -; CDR3: CASYTVPTGELFF; DNA: TGCGCCAGCTATACCGTCCCGACCGGGGAGCTGTTTTTT
V: TRBV7-7; J: TRBJ2-3; size: few; D: TRBD2; CDR3: CASSALAGADTQYF; DNA: TGTGCTAGCAGCGCCCTAGCGGGGGCAGATACGCAGTATTTT
V: TRBV24-1; J: TRBJ1-1; size: -; D: -; CDR3: CATSAGSDTEAFF; DNA: TGTGCCACCAGTGCAGGGAGCGACACTGAAGCTTTCTTT
V: TRBV11-3; J: TRBJ2-1; size: -; D: TRBD1; CDR3: CASRLGQGAYNEQFF; DNA: TGTGCCAGCAGATTAGGTCAGGGGGCCTACAATGAGCAGTTCTTC
V: TRBV6-5; J: TRBJ2-4; size: many; D: TRBD2; CDR3: CASSYSGAAGNIQYF; DNA: TGTGCCAGCAGTTATAGCGGGGCTGCGGGAAACATTCAGTACTTC
V: TRBV2; J: TRBJ1-4; size: -; D: TRBD1; CDR3: CAGTTGVEEKLFF; DNA: TGTGCCGGGACGACAGGGGTTGAAGAAAAACTGTTTTTT
V: TRBV20-1; J: TRBJ2-1; size: -; D: -; CDR3: CSASPQGFSYEQFF; DNA: TGCAGTGCTAGTCCCCAGGGTTTCTCCTACGAGCAGTTCTTC
V: TRBV9; J: TRBJ2-3; size: -; D: -; CDR3: CASSPNMGVDTQYF; DNA: TGTGCCAGCAGCCCGAACATGGGGGTAGATACGCAGTATTTT
V: TRBV6-1; J: TRBJ2-6; size: few; D: TRBD1; CDR3: CASSQHGTAYSGANVLTF; DNA: TGTGCCAGCAGCCAACACGGGACAGCCTACTCTGGGGCCAACGTCCTGACTTTC
V: TRBV10-2; J: TRBJ2-7; size: -; D: -; CDR3: CASSERGTYEQYF; DNA: TGCGCCAGCAGTGAAAGGGGGACATACGAGCAGTACTTC